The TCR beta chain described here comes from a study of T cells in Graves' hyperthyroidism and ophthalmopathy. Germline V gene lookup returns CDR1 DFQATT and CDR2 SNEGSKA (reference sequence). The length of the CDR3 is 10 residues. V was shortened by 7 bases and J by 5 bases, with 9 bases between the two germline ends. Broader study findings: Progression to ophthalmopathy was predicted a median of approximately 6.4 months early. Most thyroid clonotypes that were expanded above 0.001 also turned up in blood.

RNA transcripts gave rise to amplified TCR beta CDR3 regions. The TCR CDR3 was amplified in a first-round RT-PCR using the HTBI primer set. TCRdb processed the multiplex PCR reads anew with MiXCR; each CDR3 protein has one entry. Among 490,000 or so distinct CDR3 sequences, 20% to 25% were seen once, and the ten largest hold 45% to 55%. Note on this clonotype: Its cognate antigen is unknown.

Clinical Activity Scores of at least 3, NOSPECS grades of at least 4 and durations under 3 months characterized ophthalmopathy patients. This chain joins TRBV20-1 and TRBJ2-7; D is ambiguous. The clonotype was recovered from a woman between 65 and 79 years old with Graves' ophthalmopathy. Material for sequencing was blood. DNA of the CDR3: TGCAGTGTACGGAAGAACGAGCAGTACTTC. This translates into CSVRKNEQYF.